This record concerns one TCR beta chain sequence. This sample is part of a study of shared clonotypes between healthy human individuals. The wider study: A donor's plate count was three for CD4 naive and three for CD4 memory; CD8 naive had two and CD8 memory one.

Positive CCR7 selection of CD45RO-negative cells yielded the naive CD8 cells, and terminally differentiated effector memory CD45RA+ cells were excluded. Sequencing was at deep level. Produced via immunoSEQ multiplex PCR; TCRdb's table is partial and in-frame only. The sample consists of about 580,000 clones, 98% of them appearing once. Germline CDR1 MNHEY, CDR2 SVGAGI. This CDR3 has 14 amino acids. The ends were cut back, 6 bases at V and 5 bases at J, with 14 bases in the middle. Sequenced input: naive CD8+ T cells sorted from blood. The chain is built from TRBV6-5 and TRBJ1-5, with a possible D match to TRBD1 (6 bases). The sequence derives from a man aged 25-40 years in good health. This CDR3 is CASSPQGGHQPQHF. In DNA, the CDR3 is TGTGCCAGCAGCCCACAGGGAGGGCATCAGCCCCAGCATTTT.